This entry lists 21 T cell receptor beta chains sequenced from one sample in a study of neurological immune-mediated disorders. TCRdb redid the calling of the 5' RACE reads with MiXCR, one entry per CDR3 protein. The sample shows fewer than 75,000 distinct CDR3 sequences, almost 3.5% of them seen only once. What was sequenced was PBMCs. Source of these receptors: a man aged 40-49 years with multiple sclerosis.

In its sample, this clonotype was seen many times. V and J are TRBV20-1 and TRBJ2-1; tentative D call: TRBD1 (6 bases). Germline V lookup: CDR1 DFQATT, CDR2 SNEGSKA (reference sequence). The CDR3 runs to 15 residues. Trimming cost V 1 base and J 7 bases, with 17 bases left between them. CDR3 coding DNA: TGCAGTGCTAGAGCCAGGGGCCTACAGTCGAATGAGCAGTTCTTC. Translation: CSARARGLQSNEQFF.

This clonotype was seen ten or more times. V is TRBV12-3 or TRBV12-4 and J is TRBJ2-5, with TRBD2 matching over 8 bases. The V gene end was trimmed by 6 bases and the J gene end by 2 bases; junction bases not matched to a gene: 8. The CDR3 extends over 15 amino acids. CDR3 nucleotides: TGTGCCAGCAGGCGGGGGGACACTATTCAAGAGACCCAGTACTTC. Translated, it gives CASRRGDTIQETQYF.

This clonotype was counted many times. The genes are TRBV18 and TRBJ1-1; TRBD1 matches 10 bases. The CDR3 has 16 amino acids. The germline V gene encodes CDR1 KGHSH and CDR2 LQKENI. The ends lost 3 bases at V and 0 bases at J; junction bases unmatched: 4. The CDR3 DNA reads as TGTGCCAGCTCACCCGCGACAGGGGGCTTGAACACTGAAGCTTTCTTT. Translation: CASSPATGGLNTEAFF.

This clonotype was seen only a few times. The chain has TRBV12-3 or TRBV12-4 and TRBJ2-1; D is perhaps TRBD1 (6 bases). Trimming took off 5 bases at V and 15 bases at J, with 14 bases between the two ends. CDR3 size: 11 residues. CDR3 amino acids: CASSTGPGRFF. The CDR3 coding sequence is TGTGCCAGCAGTACAGGGCCGGGGCGGTTCTTC.

Ten or more counts support this clonotype. This sequence joins TRBV29-1 and TRBJ2-1; D is possibly TRBD1 or TRBD2 (5 bases each). Trimming took off 3 bases at V and 15 bases at J, with 21 bases between the two ends. Per germline, CDR1 SQVTM and CDR2 ANQGSEA. This CDR3 region has 13 residues. CDR3 nucleotide sequence: TGCAGCGTTGATCGCAGCTACCGGGACCAGCGGTTCTTC. Translation gives CSVDRSYRDQRFF.

This clonotype was picked up many times. The V call is TRBV7-2, the J call TRBJ2-3; perhaps TRBD2 as D (7 bases). Germline CDR1 reads SGHTA; CDR2 reads FQGNSA. The CDR3 spans 15 residues. V shed 5 bases and J shed 6 bases, with 18 bases lying between them. DNA for the CDR3: TGTGCCAGCAGCCCCCGAAGGGGGGGCGGTGATACGCAGTATTTT. This codes for CASSPRRGGGDTQYF.

As regards this clonotype: An end of the junction does not agree with germline; a read error may underlie this. CDR3 in amino acids: CANSLTHTDTQYF. DNA for the CDR3: TGTGCCAACAGCTTAACACACACAGATACGCAGTATTTT. V is TRBV7-7 and J is TRBJ2-3; no reliable D call. The CDR3 extends over 13 amino acids. The germline V gene encodes CDR1 SSHAT and CDR2 FNYEAQ (reference sequence).

This clonotype was found a few times. The genes are TRBV30 and TRBJ1-5, with D possibly being TRBD1 (5 bases). CDR3 length: 15 amino acids. V was pared by 4 bases and J by 8 bases, with 21 bases between. Germline lookup yields CDR1 GTSNPN and CDR2 SVGIG (reference sequence). The CDR3 region is CAWTLGQGQREPQHF. The CDR3 DNA reads TGTGCCTGGACCCTCGGCCAGGGTCAACGGGAGCCCCAGCATTTT.

This clonotype was found many times. The V and J genes are TRBV3-1 and TRBJ1-1; maybe TRBD1 (5 bases). Germline V gene sequence: CDR1 LGHDT, CDR2 YNNKEL (reference sequence). The germline V and J ends were trimmed by 4 bases and 3 bases, with 18 bases remaining between them. This CDR3 is 16 amino acids long. CDR3 bases: TGTGCCAGCAGCCTCGGGACCGCGCTCGGGGACACTGAAGCTTTCTTT. Protein product: CASSLGTALGDTEAFF.

This clonotype was observed at least ten times. The chain carries TRBV13 and TRBJ1-1, with a tentative D call TRBD1 (6 bases). Germline assignment: CDR1 PRHDT and CDR2 FYEKMQ (reference sequence). With 4 bases removed from V and 4 bases from J, the gap between germline ends came to 13 bases. The CDR3 consists of 14 residues. Here the CDR3 reads CASSYRQDLTEAFF. CDR3 in DNA: TGTGCCAGCAGCTACCGACAGGACCTCACTGAAGCTTTCTTT.

This clonotype was found many times. The J gene is TRBJ1-1, the V gene TRBV20-1, with TRBD1 as a possible D gene (6 bases). Germline lookup yields CDR1 DFQATT and CDR2 SNEGSKA (reference sequence). The CDR3 is 14 residues long. CDR3 sequence: CSALGGREDTEAFF. CDR3 nucleotide sequence: TGCAGCGCCTTAGGGGGTAGGGAAGACACTGAAGCTTTCTTT.

This clonotype appeared a few times. Just one base apart from a much larger clone, this may be a read error. V gene TRBV18 combines with J gene TRBJ2-1; 9 bases align to TRBD2. V shed 3 bases and J 3 bases; nucleotides not matched to a gene: 6. CDR3 size: 16 residues. The germline V gene has CDR1 KGHSH and CDR2 LQKENI. For the CDR3, the DNA is TGTGCCAGCTCACCGTTAGCGGGAGTATACTACAATGAGCAGTTCTTC. Its protein is CASSPLAGVYYNEQFF.

This clonotype was observed at least ten times. J is TRBJ2-1 and V is TRBV7-2; D might be TRBD2 (7 bases). CDR3 size: 15 residues. V lost 5 bases and J 3 bases, leaving 14 bases between the germline ends. In germline, CDR1 is SGHTA, CDR2 FQGNSA. Here the CDR3 DNA reads TGTGCCAGCAGCCTAGGGGGGGGGATCTACAATGAGCAGTTCTTC. Amino acids: CASSLGGGIYNEQFF.

This clonotype was recorded many times. V and J are TRBV7-2 and TRBJ1-4, with D possibly being TRBD1 (5 bases). The V end was cut by 4 bases, the J end by 8 bases, with 14 bases between. This CDR3 has 14 residues. Germline V gene data show CDR1 as SGHTA and CDR2 as FQGNSA. This CDR3 is CASSSWQGREKLFF. The CDR3 DNA sequence: TGTGCCAGCAGCTCCTGGCAGGGCAGAGAAAAACTGTTTTTT.

This clonotype was counted many times. The chain couples TRBV5-8 to TRBJ2-1; D uncertain. CDR1 is SGHTS, CDR2 YDEGEE, per germline. With 6 bases removed from V and 7 bases from J, the gap between germline ends came to 11 bases. The CDR3 spans 12 residues. CDR3 coding DNA: TGTGCCAGCAACTTCGGGTTAAATGAGCAGTTCTTC. Its translation: CASNFGLNEQFF.

This clonotype was detected many times. V usage is TRBV11-2 and J usage is TRBJ2-5; D is possibly TRBD2 (6 bases). Germline V CDR1 and CDR2: SGHAT, FQNNGV. Trimming pared 8 bases from V and 0 bases from J, leaving 7 bases between. There are 12 residues in the CDR3. The CDR3 DNA reads TGTGCCAGCCGGGGGTACCAAGAGACCCAGTACTTC. Encoded protein: CASRGYQETQYF. The variable domain in full, with the rest retrieved from reference TRBV11-2 and TRBJ2-5, is EAGVAQSPRYKIIEKRQSVAFWCNPISGHATLYWYQQILGQGPKLLIQFQNNGVVDDSQLPKDRFSAERLKGVDSTLKIQPAKLEDSAVYLCASRGYQETQYFGPGTRLLVL.

This clonotype was seen more than once but under ten times. This may be a read error, as it is one base from a much larger clone. The V gene is TRBV5-5, the J gene TRBJ1-5; TRBD1 is a possible D gene (6 bases). The CDR3 runs 15 residues. Germline V gene lookup returns CDR1 SGHKS and CDR2 YYEKEE (reference sequence). The CDR3 nucleotides are TGTGCCAGCAGTTCAGGTCCAGGGGACGGTCAGCACCAGCATTTT. This encodes CASSSGPGDGQHQHF.

This clonotype has a count of ten or more. This chain links TRBV5-1 with TRBJ2-6, with D unresolved. Germline assignment: CDR1 SGHRS and CDR2 YFSETQ. This CDR3 has 17 amino acids. V lost 1 base and J lost 0, with 11 bases in between. The CDR3 nucleotides read TGCGCCAGCAGCTTGTCTGCTTCCGCCTCTGGGGCCAACGTCCTGACTTTC. It translates to CASSLSASASGANVLTF.

This clonotype came up many times. This rearrangement joins TRBV10-2 to TRBJ2-1; D ambiguous. With 9 bases removed from V and 5 bases from J, the gap between germline ends came to 8 bases. Germline V lookup: CDR1 WSHSY, CDR2 SAAADI. The CDR3 is 11 amino acids. DNA of the CDR3: TGCGCCAGAGCCTTACACAATGAGCAGTTCTTC. Translated, it gives CARALHNEQFF.

This clonotype was detected ten times or more. The V and J genes are TRBV14 and TRBJ2-2, with D hard to call. The germline CDR1 and CDR2 sequences are SGHDN and FVKESK. Deletions cut 0 bases from V and 8 bases from J, with 7 bases between. The CDR3 has 13 amino acids. This chain's CDR3 is CASSQDWQGELFF. DNA of the CDR3: TGTGCCAGCAGCCAAGATTGGCAGGGGGAGCTGTTTTTT.

At least ten counts were recorded for this clonotype. The chain uses TRBV5-1 and TRBJ2-4; TRBD2 might be the D (5 bases). Trimming took 3 bases from V and 3 from J, leaving 19 bases between them. Germline loops: CDR1 SGHRS, CDR2 YFSETQ. This CDR3 is built from 17 residues. CDR3 sequence (DNA): TGCGCCAGCAGCTCTTTACTTCACCGGGAATTCAAAAACATTCAGTACTTC. Translating gives CASSSLLHREFKNIQYF.